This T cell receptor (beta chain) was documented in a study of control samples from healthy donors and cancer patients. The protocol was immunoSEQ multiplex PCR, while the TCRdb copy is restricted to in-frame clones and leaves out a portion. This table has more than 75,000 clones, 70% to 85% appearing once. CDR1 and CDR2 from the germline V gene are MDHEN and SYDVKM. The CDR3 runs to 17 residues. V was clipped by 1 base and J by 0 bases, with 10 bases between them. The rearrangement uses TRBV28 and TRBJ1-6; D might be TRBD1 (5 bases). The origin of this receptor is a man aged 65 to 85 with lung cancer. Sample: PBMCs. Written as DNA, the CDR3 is TGTGCCAGCAGTTTATATGGGGCCGTCTCCTATAATTCACCCCTCCACTTT. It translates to CASSLYGAVSYNSPLHF.